This TCR beta chain stems from a study of blood T cell repertoires in COVID-19. Study in general: Whether acute or convalescent, the COVID-19 samples came from the United States, Italy and Spain.

In the case of this clone: One end of the junction varies from germline; a read error may be responsible.

Original analysis: Scientists estimated how many nucleated cells there were by amplifying reference gene primers. Some clones are missing from TCRdb's copy, which holds only in-frame ones; the method was immunoSEQ multiplex PCR. D and trimming come from the DNA, and the V and J calls and clone size come from that table. This sample has 350,000 to 450,000 clones, with roughly 86% found just once. CDR3 length: 18 amino acids. CDR1 is SGHRS, CDR2 YFSETQ, per germline. The chain uses TRBV5-1 and TRBJ2-3; 9 nucleotides align to TRBD2. Sample: peripheral blood. This clonotype originated in a human donor in a cohort sampled during active COVID-19. CDR3 residues: CASSLGGGLALRPDRQYF. The CDR3 coding sequence is TGCGCCAGCAGCTTGGGTGGGGGACTAGCCCTACGGCCGGATAGGCAGTATTTT.